The clone carrying this T cell receptor beta chain was picked up a small number of times. Antigen unknown. Samples of blood were obtained at baseline, on cycle 4 day 1, and on cycle 7 day 1. The germline V and J ends were trimmed by 4 bases and 1 base, with 14 bases remaining between them. The germline V gene encodes CDR1 SGHDN and CDR2 FVKESK. This CDR3 contains 16 residues. Repertoires were generated with immunoSEQ multiplex PCR, while TCRdb's copy carries only in-frame clones and drops some. The table lists about 90,000 clones, roughly 89% of them singletons. The data originate from a study of OX40 agonist ivuxolimab in advanced cancers. In the study overall: Treatment of patients was with ivuxolimab, an agonistic anti-OX40 (CD134) antibody.

Overall study results and limits: More expanded clones were found, on average, in CD8+ than in CD4+ T cells. Among expanded peripheral T cells, antigen specificity went undetermined.

The sample consisted of CD4+ or CD8+ T cells sorted from blood, taken in a trial of the OX40 agonist ivuxolimab. The chain has TRBV14 and TRBJ2-1, with a possible D match to TRBD1 (6 bases). The receptor was isolated from an adult with an advanced solid tumor such as melanoma, head and neck, liver or kidney cancer. The CDR3 DNA sequence: TGTGCCAGCAGCCCTATTGGGGGCTCTTCCTACAATGAGCAGTTCTTC. Translation: CASSPIGGSSYNEQFF. The variable domain in full, with the rest retrieved from reference TRBV14 and TRBJ2-1, is EAGVTQFPSHSVIEKGQTVTLRCDPISGHDNLYWYRRVMGKEIKFLLHFVKESKQDESGMPNNRFLAERTGGTYSTLKVQPAELEDSGVYFCASSPIGGSSYNEQFFGPGTRLTVL.